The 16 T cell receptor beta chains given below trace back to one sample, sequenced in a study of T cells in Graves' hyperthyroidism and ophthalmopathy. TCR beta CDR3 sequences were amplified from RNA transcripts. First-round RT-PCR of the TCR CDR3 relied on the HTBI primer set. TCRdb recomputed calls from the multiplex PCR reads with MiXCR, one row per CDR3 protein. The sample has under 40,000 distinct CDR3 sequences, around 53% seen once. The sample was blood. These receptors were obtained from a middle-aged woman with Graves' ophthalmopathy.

CDR3 in DNA: TGTGCCAGCATCGGGCAGGGTATCGCCAAAACCATCCAGTACTTC. It encodes CASIGQGIAKTIQYF. The J gene is TRBJ2-4, the V gene TRBV2; D might be TRBD1 (5 bases). With 7 bases removed from V and 13 bases from J, the gap between germline ends came to 26 bases. The germline CDR1 and CDR2 sequences are SNHLY and FYNNEI. This CDR3 comprises 15 residues.

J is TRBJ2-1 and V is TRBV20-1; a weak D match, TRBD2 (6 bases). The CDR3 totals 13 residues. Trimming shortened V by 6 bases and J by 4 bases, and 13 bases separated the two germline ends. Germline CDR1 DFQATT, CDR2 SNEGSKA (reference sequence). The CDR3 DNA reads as TGCAGTGCCCCTACTGGGGGGTACAATGAGCAGTTCTTC. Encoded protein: CSAPTGGYNEQFF.

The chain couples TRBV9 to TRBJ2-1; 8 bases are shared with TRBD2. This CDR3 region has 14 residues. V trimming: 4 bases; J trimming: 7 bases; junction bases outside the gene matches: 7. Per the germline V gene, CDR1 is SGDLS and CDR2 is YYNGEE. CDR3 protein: CASSPSGSLNEQFF. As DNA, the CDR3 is TGTGCCAGCAGCCCAAGCGGGAGTCTTAATGAGCAGTTCTTC.

This chain's CDR3 is CAISERKGNQPQHF. CDR3 nucleotides: TGTGCCATCAGTGAACGGAAAGGGAATCAGCCCCAGCATTTT. The J gene is TRBJ1-5, the V gene TRBV10-3; D unresolved. Germline V lookup: CDR1 ENHRY, CDR2 SYGVKD. The CDR3 consists of 14 residues. V was shortened by 3 bases and J by 4 bases, with 10 bases between the two germline ends.

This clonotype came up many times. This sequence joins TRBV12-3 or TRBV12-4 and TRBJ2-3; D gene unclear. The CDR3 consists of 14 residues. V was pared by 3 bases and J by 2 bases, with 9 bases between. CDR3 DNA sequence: TGTGCCAGCAGTTTTTTCGCCGACACAGATACGCAGTATTTT. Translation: CASSFFADTDTQYF.

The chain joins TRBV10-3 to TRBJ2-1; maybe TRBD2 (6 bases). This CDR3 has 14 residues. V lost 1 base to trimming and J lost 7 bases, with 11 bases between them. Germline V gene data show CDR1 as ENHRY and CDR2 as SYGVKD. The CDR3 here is CAISEFGLLNEQFF. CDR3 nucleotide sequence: TGTGCCATCAGTGAGTTCGGACTATTGAATGAGCAGTTCTTC.

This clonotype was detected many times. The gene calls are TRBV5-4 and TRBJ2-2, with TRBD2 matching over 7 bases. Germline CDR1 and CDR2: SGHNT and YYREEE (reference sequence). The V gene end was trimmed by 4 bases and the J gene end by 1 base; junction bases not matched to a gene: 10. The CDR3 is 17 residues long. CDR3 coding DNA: TGTGCCAGCAGCCAACCTTGGGGGGGGGGGAACACCGGGGAGCTGTTTTTT. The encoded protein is CASSQPWGGGNTGELFF. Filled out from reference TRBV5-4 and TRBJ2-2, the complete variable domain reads ETGVTQSPTHLIKTRGQQVTLRCSSQSGHNTVSWYQQALGQGPQFIFQYYREEENGRGNFPPRFSGLQFPNYSSELNVNALELDDSALYLCASSQPWGGGNTGELFFGEGSRLTVL.

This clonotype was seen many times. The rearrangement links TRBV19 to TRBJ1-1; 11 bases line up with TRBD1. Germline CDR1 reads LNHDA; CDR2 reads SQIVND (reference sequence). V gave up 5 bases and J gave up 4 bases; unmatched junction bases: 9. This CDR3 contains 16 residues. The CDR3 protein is CASSLRTGTGGTEAFF. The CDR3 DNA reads TGTGCCAGTAGTCTCAGGACCGGGACAGGGGGCACTGAAGCTTTCTTT. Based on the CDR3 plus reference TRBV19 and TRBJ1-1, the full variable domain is DGGITQSPKYLFRKEGQNVTLSCEQNLNHDAMYWYRQDPGQGLRLIYYSQIVNDFQKGDIAEGYSVSREKKESFPLTVTSAQKNPTAFYLCASSLRTGTGGTEAFFGQGTRLTVV.

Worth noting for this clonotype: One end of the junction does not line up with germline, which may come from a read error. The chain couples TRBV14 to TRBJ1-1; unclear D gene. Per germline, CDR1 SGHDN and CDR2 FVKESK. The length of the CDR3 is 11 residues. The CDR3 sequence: CASSQGLAVMF. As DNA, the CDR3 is TGTGCCAGCAGCCAAGGGCTAGCGGTAATGTTT.

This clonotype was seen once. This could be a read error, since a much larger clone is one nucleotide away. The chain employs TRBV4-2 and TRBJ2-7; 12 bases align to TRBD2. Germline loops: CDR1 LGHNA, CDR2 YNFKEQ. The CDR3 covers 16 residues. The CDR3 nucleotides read TGTGCCAGCAGCCTTAGGACTAGCGGGGAGGCCTACGGGCAGTACTTC. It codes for CASSLRTSGEAYGQYF.

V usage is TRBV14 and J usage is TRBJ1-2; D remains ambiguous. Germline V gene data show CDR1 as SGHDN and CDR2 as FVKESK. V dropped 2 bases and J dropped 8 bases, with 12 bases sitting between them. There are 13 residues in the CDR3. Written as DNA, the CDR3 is TGTGCCAGCAGCCAAAGATTAGACGGGGGCTACACCTTC. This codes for CASSQRLDGGYTF. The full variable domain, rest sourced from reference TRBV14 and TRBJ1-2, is EAGVTQFPSHSVIEKGQTVTLRCDPISGHDNLYWYRRVMGKEIKFLLHFVKESKQDESGMPNNRFLAERTGGTYSTLKVQPAELEDSGVYFCASSQRLDGGYTFGSGTRLTVV.

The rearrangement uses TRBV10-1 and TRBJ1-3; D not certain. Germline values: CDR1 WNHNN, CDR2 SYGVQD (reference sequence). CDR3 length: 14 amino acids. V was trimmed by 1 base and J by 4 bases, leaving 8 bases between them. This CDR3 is CASSEYRQGNTIYF. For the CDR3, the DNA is TGCGCCAGCAGTGAGTATAGGCAGGGAAACACCATATATTTT.

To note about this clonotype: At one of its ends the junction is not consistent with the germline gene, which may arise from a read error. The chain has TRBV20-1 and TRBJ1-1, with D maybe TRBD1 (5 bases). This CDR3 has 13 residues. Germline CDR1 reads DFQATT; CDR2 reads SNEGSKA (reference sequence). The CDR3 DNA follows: TGCAGTGCTAGAGCCCCCCGACAGATTGAAGCGTTCTTT. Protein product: CSARAPRQIEAFF.

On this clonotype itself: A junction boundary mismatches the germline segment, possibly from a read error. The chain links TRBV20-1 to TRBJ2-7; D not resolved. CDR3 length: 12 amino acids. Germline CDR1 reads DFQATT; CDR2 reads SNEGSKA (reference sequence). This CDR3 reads CSASSPSDEQYF. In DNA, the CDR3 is TGCAGTGCTAGTAGCCCCTCCGACGAGCAGTACTTC.

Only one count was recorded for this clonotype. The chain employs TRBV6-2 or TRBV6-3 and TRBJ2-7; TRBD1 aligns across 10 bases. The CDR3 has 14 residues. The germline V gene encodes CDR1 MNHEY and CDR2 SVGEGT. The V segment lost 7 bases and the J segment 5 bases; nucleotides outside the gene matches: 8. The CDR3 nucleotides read TGTGCCAGCAACCTAGGGACAGGGGAGGACGAGCAGTACTTC. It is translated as CASNLGTGEDEQYF.

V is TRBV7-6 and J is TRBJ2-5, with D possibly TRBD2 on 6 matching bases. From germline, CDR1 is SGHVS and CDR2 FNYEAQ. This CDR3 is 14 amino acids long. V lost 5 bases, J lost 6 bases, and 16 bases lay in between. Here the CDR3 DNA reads TGTGCCAGCAGCGTAGACCCCCGGGGGAAGACCCAGTACTTC. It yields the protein CASSVDPRGKTQYF. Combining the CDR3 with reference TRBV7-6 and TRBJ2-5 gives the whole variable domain GAGVSQSPRYKVTKRGQDVALRCDPISGHVSLYWYRQALGQGPEFLTYFNYEAQQDKSGLPNDRFSAERPEGSISTLTIQRTEQRDSAMYRCASSVDPRGKTQYFGPGTRLLVL.